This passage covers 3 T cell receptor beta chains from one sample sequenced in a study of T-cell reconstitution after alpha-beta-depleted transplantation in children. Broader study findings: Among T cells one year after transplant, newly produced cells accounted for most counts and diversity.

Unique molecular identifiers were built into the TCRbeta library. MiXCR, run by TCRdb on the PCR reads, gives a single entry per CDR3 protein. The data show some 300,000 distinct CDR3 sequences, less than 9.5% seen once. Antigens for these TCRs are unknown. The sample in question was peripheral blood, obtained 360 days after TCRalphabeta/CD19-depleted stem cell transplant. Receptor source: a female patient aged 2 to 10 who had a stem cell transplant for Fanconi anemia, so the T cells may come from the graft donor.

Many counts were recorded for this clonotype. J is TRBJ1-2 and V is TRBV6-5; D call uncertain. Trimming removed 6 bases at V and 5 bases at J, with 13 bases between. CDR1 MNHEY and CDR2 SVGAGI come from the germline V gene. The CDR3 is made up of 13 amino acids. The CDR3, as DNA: TGTGCCAGCAGCCCACGACCTGCTTATGGCTACACCTTC. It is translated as CASSPRPAYGYTF.

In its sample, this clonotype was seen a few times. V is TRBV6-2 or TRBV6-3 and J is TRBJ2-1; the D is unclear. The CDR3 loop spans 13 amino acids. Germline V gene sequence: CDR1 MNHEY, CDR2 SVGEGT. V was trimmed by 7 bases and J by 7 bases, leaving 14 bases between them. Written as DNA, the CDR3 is TGTGCCAGCACTCCGGGCGGTTGGAATGAGCAGTTCTTC. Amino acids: CASTPGGWNEQFF.

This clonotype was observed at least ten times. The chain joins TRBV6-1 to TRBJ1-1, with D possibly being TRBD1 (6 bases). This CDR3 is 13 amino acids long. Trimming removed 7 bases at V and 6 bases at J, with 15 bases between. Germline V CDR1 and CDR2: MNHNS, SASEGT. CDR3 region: CASNIQGTAEAFF. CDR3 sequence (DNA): TGTGCCAGCAACATACAGGGAACCGCTGAAGCTTTCTTT.